These 25 T cell receptor beta chains were all obtained from the same sample, sequenced in a study of blood T cell repertoires in COVID-19. Generated by immunoSEQ multiplex PCR, the TCRdb table keeps only in-frame clones and is missing some. The sample has approximately 500,000 clones; less than 90% are singletons. The sample was peripheral blood. These TCRs come from a woman in her 50s with COVID-19, enrolled during active disease.

The chain recombines TRBV7-8 with TRBJ2-7; TRBD1 agrees at 7 bases. Trimming removed 4 bases from V and 6 bases from J; junction bases left unmatched: 9. The CDR3 totals 14 residues. Per germline, CDR1 SGHVS and CDR2 FQNEAQ. CDR3 sequence (DNA): TGTGCCAGCAGCTCTCGGACAGGCCTTGGCGAGCAGTACTTC. Translating gives CASSSRTGLGEQYF.

The chain recombines TRBV19 with TRBJ2-7; D not certain. Germline assignment: CDR1 LNHDA and CDR2 SQIVND (reference sequence). V was shortened by 0 bases and J by 0 bases, with 6 bases between the two germline ends. CDR3 length: 14 residues. CDR3 nucleotides: TGTGCCAGTAGTATAGACCTACGCTCCTACGAGCAGTACTTC. This sequence encodes CASSIDLRSYEQYF.

The chain uses TRBV7-9 and TRBJ1-3, with TRBD1 identical over 10 bases. The CDR3 contains 15 residues. Germline CDR1 reads SEHNR; CDR2 reads FQNEAQ (reference sequence). V was pared by 10 bases and J by 0 bases, with 6 bases of the junction left unmatched. The CDR3 is CAIRGDRGSGNTIYF. The CDR3 nucleotides are TGTGCCATTAGAGGGGACAGGGGCTCTGGAAACACCATATATTTT.

The CDR3 DNA reads TGTGCCAGCAGCCCCCGAGGTGGCGATGGCTACACCTTC. Encoded protein: CASSPRGGDGYTF. V gene TRBV3-1 (or the pseudogene TRBV3-2) combines with J gene TRBJ1-2; D unclear. In germline, CDR1 is LGHDT, CDR2 YNNKEL (reference sequence). V was pared by 4 bases and J by 6 bases, with 12 bases between. The CDR3 has 13 residues.

The gene calls are TRBV4-1 and TRBJ2-5, with 10 bases that match TRBD2. The J segment lost 5 bases and the V segment lost 0 bases, leaving 6 bases of the junction unmatched. Germline CDR1 reads MGHRA; CDR2 reads YSYEKL. The CDR3 is 16 residues long. The CDR3 loop is CASSQERLAGAETQYF. The DNA of the CDR3 is TGCGCCAGCAGCCAAGAAAGGCTAGCGGGGGCGGAGACCCAGTACTTC.

This clone showed up just once. J is TRBJ2-2 and V is TRBV27, with 10 positions matching TRBD1. The CDR3 totals 14 residues. V was clipped by 6 bases and J by 8 bases; unmatched bases: 6. Germline CDR1 reads MNHEY; CDR2 reads SMNVEV (reference sequence). CDR3 sequence reads: CASRADRGRGELFF. The CDR3 bases are TGTGCCAGCAGAGCGGACAGGGGGAGGGGGGAGCTGTTTTTT.

This rearrangement joins TRBV19 to TRBJ2-7, with TRBD1 as a possible D gene (5 bases). Germline V gene lookup returns CDR1 LNHDA and CDR2 SQIVND (reference sequence). Between the trimmed V and J ends, which lost 2 bases and 1 base, there was a span of 9 bases. The length of the CDR3 is 14 residues. The CDR3 bases are TGTGCCAGTAGTATATCAGGGTATTCCTACGAGCAGTACTTC. Protein sequence: CASSISGYSYEQYF.

V and J are TRBV3-1 (or the pseudogene TRBV3-2) and TRBJ1-5, with TRBD1 identical over 10 bases. V lost 4 bases, J lost 2 bases, and 5 bases stayed unmatched. CDR3 length equals 16 residues. Germline V gene data show CDR1 as LGHDT and CDR2 as YNNKEL (reference sequence). DNA of the CDR3: TGTGCCAGCAGCCCTGACAGGGGGCGCGGCAATCAGCCCCAGCATTTT. Its protein is CASSPDRGRGNQPQHF.

V gene TRBV19 combines with J gene TRBJ1-2, with D possibly being TRBD1 (6 bases). Germline lookup yields CDR1 LNHDA and CDR2 SQIVND (reference sequence). The CDR3 totals 14 residues. The V end lost 8 bases, the J end lost 4 bases, and 17 bases lay between the germline ends. In nucleotides, the CDR3 is TGTGCCAGTGGCGAAACAGGGTCGGGCTATGGCTACACCTTC. Translated, it gives CASGETGSGYGYTF.

This chain uses TRBV2 with TRBJ1-1; 8 positions agree with TRBD1. The germline gives CDR1 SNHLY, CDR2 FYNNEI. The CDR3 contains 15 residues. V lost 6 bases and J lost 5; bases outside the gene matches: 11. DNA of the CDR3: TGTGCCAGCAGCCGGGGGAGGACAGGGAAAACTGAAGCTTTCTTT. Encoded protein: CASSRGRTGKTEAFF. Supplemented by reference TRBV2 and TRBJ1-1, the full variable domain reads EPEVTQTPSHQVTQMGQEVILRCVPISNHLYFYWYRQILGQKVEFLVSFYNNEISEKSEIFDDQFSVERPDGSNFTLKIRSTKLEDSAMYFCASSRGRTGKTEAFFGQGTRLTVV.

J is TRBJ1-1 and V is TRBV7-9; no reliable D call. V was cut by 1 base and J by 0 bases, with 6 bases left in between. The CDR3 has 14 residues. CDR1 and CDR2 (germline): SEHNR, FQNEAQ (reference sequence). DNA for the CDR3: TGTGCCAGCAGCTTAGGTGAGCTGAACACTGAAGCTTTCTTT. Its translation is CASSLGELNTEAFF.

This clone was seen just once. The chain recombines TRBV19 with TRBJ1-4; possibly TRBD1 for D (5 bases). The CDR3 has 14 amino acids. Germline loops: CDR1 LNHDA, CDR2 SQIVND (reference sequence). Trimming took off 5 bases at V and 8 bases at J, with 15 bases between the two ends. DNA for the CDR3: TGTGCCAGTAGTTTGGCAGGGCTTGGGGAAAAACTGTTTTTT. Protein product: CASSLAGLGEKLFF.

The CDR3 sequence is CAWSVMGQGGYTF. CDR3 DNA: TGTGCCTGGAGTGTAATGGGACAGGGGGGCTACACCTTC. This chain links TRBV30 with TRBJ1-2; 10 bases map to TRBD1. Looked up from germline, CDR1 is GTSNPN and CDR2 is SVGIG (reference sequence). Trimming removed 0 bases from V and 8 bases from J; junction bases left unmatched: 3. The CDR3 runs to 13 residues.

The chain's CDR3 is CAWSTPGVTAFF. DNA of the CDR3: TGTGCCTGGAGTACGCCCGGGGTTACGGCTTTCTTT. The V and J genes are TRBV30 and TRBJ1-1; D not certain. CDR1 and CDR2 (germline): GTSNPN, SVGIG (reference sequence). Trimming removed 2 bases at V and 11 bases at J, with 15 bases between. The CDR3 totals 12 residues.

The chain joins TRBV5-1 to TRBJ2-1; 9 positions match TRBD2. The CDR3 length is 15 residues. Germline V lookup: CDR1 SGHRS, CDR2 YFSETQ. After removal of 0 bases from V and 7 bases from J, the junction contained 5 bases not matched to a gene. The CDR3 loop reads CASSLEAGGPNEQFF. The DNA of the CDR3 is TGCGCCAGCAGCTTGGAGGCGGGGGGGCCGAATGAGCAGTTCTTC.

V is TRBV3-1 (or the pseudogene TRBV3-2) and J is TRBJ2-7; D possibly corresponds to TRBD2 (6 bases). The germline CDR1 and CDR2 sequences are LGHDT and YNNKEL (reference sequence). Trimming stripped 3 bases from V and 1 base from J, with 10 bases between. This CDR3 has 14 residues. CDR3 amino acids: CASSQEGESYEQYF. The CDR3 DNA is TGTGCCAGCAGCCAGGAGGGAGAGTCCTACGAGCAGTACTTC.

The chain combines TRBV3-1 (or the pseudogene TRBV3-2) with TRBJ2-7; D gene uncertain. Germline CDR1 and CDR2: LGHDT and YNNKEL (reference sequence). CDR3 size: 16 residues. V was cut by 4 bases and J by 0 bases, with 16 bases left in between. The CDR3 is CASSLEPNLPSYEQYF. The CDR3 nucleotides read TGTGCCAGCAGCCTCGAACCAAACTTGCCCTCCTACGAGCAGTACTTC.

The V call is TRBV21-1, the J call TRBJ2-2; TRBD2, as called in the table, went unchecked against the DNA. TRBV21-1 is reported as a pseudogene. The CDR3 loop spans 16 amino acids. The CDR3 coding sequence is TGTGCCAGCAGCAACACGGTCTCTTTTTACACCGGGGAGCTGTTTTTT. Protein product: CASSNTVSFYTGELFF.

This clone was counted a single time. The chain couples TRBV13 to TRBJ1-4; the D is unclear. Germline assignment: CDR1 PRHDT and CDR2 FYEKMQ (reference sequence). This CDR3 spans 15 amino acids. V was shortened by 0 bases and J by 1 base, with 6 bases between the two germline ends. The CDR3 DNA reads as TGTGCCAGCAGCTTAGGACAGCTAACTAATGAAAAACTGTTTTTT. Translation: CASSLGQLTNEKLFF.

The chain couples TRBV19 to TRBJ2-2; 8 bases are shared with TRBD2. Germline V gives CDR1 LNHDA, CDR2 SQIVND (reference sequence). This CDR3 has 16 residues. V lost 6 bases to trimming and J lost 0 bases; unmatched junction nucleotides: 6. CDR3 sequence reads: CASSPGRAPNTGELFF. As DNA, the CDR3 is TGTGCCAGTAGCCCCGGGAGGGCCCCGAACACCGGGGAGCTGTTTTTT.

The V and J genes are TRBV11-2 and TRBJ2-5; possibly TRBD2 for D (5 bases). Germline CDR1 is SGHAT and CDR2 is FQNNGV. Trimming removed 8 bases at V and 4 bases at J, with 8 bases between. This CDR3 has 11 amino acids. The CDR3, as DNA: TGTGCCAGCCAACTAGTAGAGACCCAGTACTTC. Its translation is CASQLVETQYF.

V and J are TRBV2 and TRBJ2-3; TRBD2 is a possible D gene (6 bases). There are 17 residues in the CDR3. Trimming stripped 4 bases from V and 2 bases from J, with 19 bases between. The germline V gene encodes CDR1 SNHLY and CDR2 FYNNEI. This chain's CDR3 is CASSGRDSGDYTDTQYF. CDR3 in DNA: TGTGCCAGCAGTGGGCGGGATAGCGGAGACTACACAGATACGCAGTATTTT.

CDR3 bases: TGCGCCAGCAGCCTTTCTTTAGGGGACTATGGCTACACCTTC. Its translation is CASSLSLGDYGYTF. This chain links TRBV5-1 with TRBJ1-2, with D possibly TRBD1 on 5 matching bases. CDR1 and CDR2 from the germline V gene are SGHRS and YFSETQ. This CDR3 comprises 14 residues. V lost 4 bases, J lost 3 bases, and 13 bases lay in between.

About this clone itself: This specimen includes other DNA sequences encoding the same CDR3. The chain carries TRBV29-1 and TRBJ1-1, with a weak D call TRBD1 (5 bases). This CDR3 spans 12 amino acids. The V gene's germline CDR1 is SQVTM and CDR2 ANQGSEA. With 3 bases removed from V and 3 bases from J, the gap between germline ends came to 8 bases. The CDR3 region is CSVDRGDTEAFF. CDR3 DNA: TGCAGCGTTGATCGGGGGGACACTGAAGCTTTCTTT. The full variable domain, rest sourced from reference TRBV29-1 and TRBJ1-1, is SAVISQKPSRDICQRGTSLTIQCQVDSQVTMMFWYRQQPGQSLTLIATANQGSEATYESGFVIDKFPISRPNLTFSTLTVSNMSPEDSSIYLCSVDRGDTEAFFGQGTRLTVV.

This chain uses TRBV10-3 with TRBJ1-2, with 7 bases matching TRBD1. CDR3 size: 13 residues. The V gene's germline CDR1 is ENHRY and CDR2 SYGVKD. Germline trimming cut 3 bases from V and 8 bases from J; bases unmatched to any gene: 6. CDR3 in amino acids: CAISEYKDRGYTF. CDR3 nucleotide sequence: TGTGCCATCAGTGAATATAAGGACAGGGGCTACACCTTC.